This T cell receptor beta chain was identified in a study of CD8 T cells in ankylosing spondylitis. Study-level results: What appeared characteristic of ankylosing spondylitis blood was a TCR beta motif of eight highly homologous variants.

Libraries for TCR beta were made by quantitative 5'-RACE with molecular barcodes. Via MiXCR, TCRdb re-called the 5' RACE reads, giving one row per CDR3 protein. The data hold 390,000 or so distinct CDR3 sequences, with approximately 20% observed a single time. As to this clonotype: The antigen is unknown. Mismatch with germline at one junction end may stem from a read error.

This clonotype was sampled from a male donor with ankylosing spondylitis. The sample comprised blood, either unsorted or a sorted T cell fraction (not recorded which).

DNA for the CDR3: TGTGCCAGCAGTTACACCCCTTTGATGACAGGGATGAAAACTGAAGCTTTCTTT. Protein sequence: CASSYTPLMTGMKTEAFF. The chain uses TRBV6-5 and TRBJ1-1; 7 nucleotides agree with TRBD1. From germline, CDR1 is MNHEY and CDR2 SVGAGI. CDR3 length equals 18 residues.